These T cell receptor beta chains were read from a single sample in a study of cytomegalovirus exposure and HLA in healthy donors. The table came from immunoSEQ multiplex PCR; TCRdb's copy has only in-frame clones and leaves some out. The sample yields 200,000 to 250,000 clones, of which the top ten take up 0.9% to 1.4%. Sequenced: PBMCs. Receptors were obtained from a girl aged 2 to 9 in good health and CMV-seropositive. Both conserved end residues are part of each CDR3. A D gene is named only where the DNA matches it firmly.

>TRBD2|TRBV28|TRBJ2-2
CASSFTRGGSGTGELFF
TGTGCCAGCAGTTTTACCCGGGGGGGGTCGGGCACCGGGGAGCTGTTTTTT
>-|TRBV6-1|TRBJ2-7
CASTEAGEQYF
TGTGCCAGCACCGAGGCGGGGGAGCAGTACTTC
>TRBD1|TRBV5-4|TRBJ1-4
CASSLGGQGGEKLFF
TGTGCCAGCAGCTTGGGGGGACAGGGAGGGGAAAAACTGTTTTTT
>-|TRBV21-1|TRBJ2-7
CARRKTASYEQYF
TGTGCCAGACGGAAGACAGCCTCCTACGAGCAGTACTTC
>TRBD2|TRBV5-1|TRBJ2-1
CASSSLAGDNEQFF
TGCGCCAGCAGCTCGCTAGCGGGAGACAATGAGCAGTTCTTC
>TRBD2|TRBV7-2|TRBJ2-5
CASSLFASASGTQYF
TGTGCCAGCAGCTTATTTGCTTCGGCTAGCGGGACCCAGTACTTC
>TRBD1|TRBV5-1|TRBJ2-7
CASSPRTGGLYEQYF
TGCGCCAGCAGCCCACGGACAGGGGGTCTCTACGAGCAGTACTTC
>-|TRBV10-3|TRBJ1-1
CAISEARGGEAFF
TGTGCCATCAGTGAGGCCAGGGGAGGGGAGGCTTTCTTT
>TRBD2|TRBV14|TRBJ2-5
CASSQDWLAGAETQYF
TGTGCCAGCAGCCAAGACTGGCTAGCGGGAGCGGAGACCCAGTACTTC
>TRBD2|TRBV7-9|TRBJ2-7
CASSSSGLAGGDLTYEQYF
TGTGCCAGCAGCTCATCGGGACTAGCGGGAGGGGACCTAACCTACGAGCAGTACTTC
>-|TRBV5-1|TRBJ1-1
CASSLTEMNTEAFF
TGCGCCAGCAGCTTGACAGAGATGAACACTGAAGCTTTCTTT
>TRBD2|TRBV4-2|TRBJ2-2
CASSQGREGAGELFF
TGTGCCAGCAGCCAAGGCCGGGAGGGGGCCGGGGAGCTGTTTTTT
>TRBD2|TRBV19|TRBJ2-1
CATSTSGSRNEQFF
TGTGCCACCTCAACTAGCGGGAGTCGCAATGAGCAGTTCTTC
>TRBD2|TRBV10-1|TRBJ2-7
CASSDGSGPYEQYF
TGCGCCAGCAGTGATGGTAGCGGGCCCTACGAGCAGTACTTC
>-|TRBV29-1|TRBJ1-5
CSVQGRRNQPQHF
TGCAGCGTCCAGGGGCGGCGCAATCAGCCCCAGCATTTT
>-|TRBV6-4|TRBJ2-2
CASSDFWFRGSDTGELFF
TGTGCCAGCAGTGACTTTTGGTTCAGGGGATCGGACACCGGGGAGCTGTTTTTT